The rows below give T cell receptor beta chains drawn from one sample of a study of blood T cell repertoires in COVID-19. Method: immunoSEQ multiplex PCR; TCRdb's copy keeps in-frame clones and lacks some. This sample yields about 250,000 clones, of which around 88% are seen a single time; roughly 1.4% belongs to the top ten. The sequenced material came from peripheral blood. The receptors were sampled from a man at least 80 years old with acute or convalescent COVID-19. CDR3s include the opening cysteine and the closing phenylalanine or tryptophan. The order of the fields is clone size, J gene, D gene, V gene, CDR3 length, CDR3 DNA, CDR3 protein. D genes are given only for firm matches. Not every row has a clone size; where given, it reads once, few, many or a size class.

NA | TRBJ2-4 | TRBD1 | TRBV19 | 15 | TGTGCCAGTAGTGCCAGGGGGCGAGGGGAAAACATTCAGTACTTC | CASSARGRGENIQYF
NA | TRBJ2-2 | NA | TRBV2 | 14 | TGTGCCAGCAAACAGCGGATAAACACCGGGGAGCTGTTTTTT | CASKQRINTGELFF
NA | TRBJ2-7 | TRBD1 | TRBV5-4 | 15 | TGTGCCAGCAGATCGGACAGGGTGGAAGTCTACGAGCAGTACTTC | CASRSDRVEVYEQYF
NA | TRBJ2-2 | TRBD2 | TRBV19 | 17 | TGTGCCAGTAGTAGCGGACTAGCGGGATACGGGACCGGGGAGCTGTTTTTT | CASSSGLAGYGTGELFF
NA | TRBJ2-3 | TRBD2 | TRBV28 | 12 | TGTGCCAGCAGAGAAGCGGGGGGTACGCAGTATTTT | CASREAGGTQYF
NA | TRBJ2-7 | NA | TRBV6-5 | 15 | TGTGCCAGCAGCCCCCCTAGGGGGGGCCCCTACGAGCAGTACTTC | CASSPPRGGPYEQYF
NA | TRBJ2-3 | NA | TRBV3-1/TRBV3-2 | 16 | TGTGCCAGCAGCCAAGATTATGACTTATTCACAGATACGCAGTATTTT | CASSQDYDLFTDTQYF
NA | TRBJ1-5 | TRBD1 | TRBV2 | 15 | TGTGCCAGCAGCGCTGACAGGGGGCTGGCTCAGCCCCAGCATTTT | CASSADRGLAQPQHF
NA | TRBJ1-5 | NA | TRBV7-2 | 15 | TGTGCCAGCAGCTTAGCTTTAGGGGGAAATCAGCCCCAGCATTTT | CASSLALGGNQPQHF
NA | TRBJ1-5 | NA | TRBV27 | 15 | TGTGCCAGCAGTTTATCGGGAGGGATCAATCAGCCCCAGCATTTT | CASSLSGGINQPQHF
NA | TRBJ1-6 | NA | TRBV18 | 15 | TGTGCCAGCTCACCACTAGCCAGAAATAATTCACCCCTCCACTTT | CASSPLARNNSPLHF
NA | TRBJ1-2 | NA | TRBV19 | 19 | TGTGCCAGTAGTTGGAGTACAGGTCTGATACCTAGGCTTAACTATGGCTACACCTTC | CASSWSTGLIPRLNYGYTF
NA | TRBJ2-1 | TRBD2 | TRBV4-3 | 17 | TGCGCCAGCAGCCAAGATCTCTCGCGGGGGGGATGGGGTGAGCAGTTCTTC | CASSQDLSRGGWGEQFF
NA | TRBJ1-2 | NA | TRBV7-2 | 15 | TGTGCCAGCAGCTTAGGGGTCAGGGATAGTAATGGCTACACCTTC | CASSLGVRDSNGYTF
NA | TRBJ1-3 | TRBD1 | TRBV7-2 | 14 | TGTGCCAGCAGCTTAGGAACAGGGGGCAACACCATATATTTT | CASSLGTGGNTIYF
NA | TRBJ2-1 | NA | TRBV5-8 | 13 | TGTGCCAGCAGCTTGGGGCTCATCAATGAGCAGTTCTTC | CASSLGLINEQFF
NA | TRBJ2-1 | TRBD2 | TRBV14 | 18 | TGTGCCAGCAGCCTCAGATTGACTAGCGGGAGCACATACAATGAGCAGTTCTTC | CASSLRLTSGSTYNEQFF
NA | TRBJ1-6 | TRBD1 | TRBV6-6 | 13 | TGTGCCAGCAGGACAGGGAGCCATTCACCCCTCCACTTT | CASRTGSHSPLHF
NA | TRBJ2-3 | NA | TRBV19 | 15 | TGTGCCAGTAGCTCGGGGGGCCACACGTCCGATACGCAGTATTTT | CASSSGGHTSDTQYF
few | TRBJ2-6 | TRBD2 | TRBV14 | 17 | TGTGCCAGCAGCCAAGCCCGGGGGGGCGCTGGGGCCAACGTCCTGACTTTC | CASSQARGGAGANVLTF
NA | TRBJ1-1 | NA | TRBV12-3/TRBV12-4 | 13 | TGTGCCAGCGGAACTCACAGGGCCCCGGAAGCTTTCTTT | CASGTHRAPEAFF
NA | TRBJ1-5 | NA | TRBV12-3/TRBV12-4 | 13 | TGTGCCAGCAGTCGACAGGACAATCAGCCCCAGCATTTT | CASSRQDNQPQHF